The 21 T cell receptor beta chains listed next were all sequenced from one sample in a study of control samples from healthy donors and cancer patients. Method: immunoSEQ multiplex PCR; TCRdb's copy keeps in-frame clones and lacks some. Among just over 150,000 clones, 94% were seen once, and the ten largest hold approximately 8%. Sample: blood. Source of these receptors: a woman aged 40 to 49 in good health.

The J gene is TRBJ2-1, the V gene TRBV4-3, with TRBD1 matching over 8 bases. CDR3 size: 19 residues. Germline values: CDR1 LGHNA, CDR2 YSLEER. The J segment lost 0 bases and the V segment lost 4 bases, leaving 14 bases of the junction unmatched. CDR3 sequence: CASSPKGTGAASSYNEQFF. For the CDR3, the DNA is TGCGCCAGCAGCCCTAAGGGGACAGGCGCCGCGAGCTCCTACAATGAGCAGTTCTTC.

The V gene is TRBV11-2, the J gene TRBJ2-3; 9 bases agree with TRBD2. Trimming took 4 bases from V and 3 from J; bases not matched to a gene: 14. In germline, CDR1 is SGHAT, CDR2 FQNNGV. CDR3 length: 18 residues. This chain's CDR3 is CASSSLYGGGAITDTQYF. The CDR3 DNA follows: TGTGCCAGCAGCTCCCTTTATGGCGGGGGGGCAATTACAGATACGCAGTATTTT.

The chain links TRBV29-1 to TRBJ1-1, with D hard to call. Germline loops: CDR1 SQVTM, CDR2 ANQGSEA. The germline V and J ends were trimmed by 3 bases and 4 bases, with 12 bases remaining between them. The CDR3 has 13 amino acids. CDR3 in DNA: TGCAGCGTTGACAGGCGGGTGGGCACTGAAGCTTTCTTT. Translating gives CSVDRRVGTEAFF.

V and J are TRBV7-2 and TRBJ2-3; 8 bases fit TRBD2. This CDR3 region has 15 residues. Germline-derived CDR1 and CDR2 are SGHTA and FQGNSA. Trimming cost V 6 bases and J 3 bases; bases outside gene matches: 8. CDR3 nucleotides: TGTGCCAGCAGTCAACCAGCGGGAGCGACAGATACGCAGTATTTT. It encodes CASSQPAGATDTQYF.

The sample holds one count of this clone. The J gene is TRBJ2-7, the V gene TRBV6-1; maybe TRBD1 (5 bases). Trimming cost V 3 bases and J 6 bases, with 12 bases left between them. Germline V gene sequence: CDR1 MNHNS, CDR2 SASEGT. This CDR3 is 13 amino acids long. The CDR3 nucleotides are TGTGCCAGCAGTGAGGAAGGGGTTGGCGAGCAGTACTTC. As protein: CASSEEGVGEQYF.

V is TRBV7-2 and J is TRBJ2-5, with 13 bases lining up with TRBD2. The CDR3 sequence is 16 residues long. Germline-derived CDR1 and CDR2 are SGHTA and FQGNSA. Germline trimming cut 6 bases from V and 5 bases from J; bases unmatched to any gene: 9. The CDR3 DNA sequence: TGTGCCAGCAGGAGACTAGCGGGGGGCCTCGGGGAGACCCAGTACTTC. It encodes CASRRLAGGLGETQYF.

The chain employs TRBV30 and TRBJ2-7, with 8 nucleotides matching TRBD2. Germline CDR1 GTSNPN, CDR2 SVGIG (reference sequence). The CDR3 covers 11 residues. V lost 7 bases, J lost 6 bases, and 5 bases stayed unmatched. Here the CDR3 reads CALAGQREQYF. The CDR3 DNA is TGTGCCTTAGCGGGGCAGCGCGAGCAGTACTTC.

This clone was found once. The gene calls are TRBV29-1 and TRBJ2-2; 10 nucleotides align to TRBD2. CDR1 and CDR2 (germline): SQVTM, ANQGSEA. J lost 5 bases, V lost 1 base, and 4 bases had no gene match. The CDR3 extends over 15 amino acids. CDR3 coding DNA: TGCAGCGTTGAAGCAGCGGGAGGGAGAACCGGGGAGCTGTTTTTT. It translates to CSVEAAGGRTGELFF.

J is TRBJ1-2 and V is TRBV29-1; weak D call: TRBD1 (5 bases). The CDR3 spans 13 residues. Germline V gene sequence: CDR1 SQVTM, CDR2 ANQGSEA. Trimming removed 7 bases from V and 6 bases from J, with 18 bases in between. CDR3 loop: CSAGTAFLDGYTF. DNA for the CDR3: TGCAGCGCCGGGACGGCCTTTCTTGATGGCTACACCTTC.

V gene TRBV19 combines with J gene TRBJ2-1, with 9 bases identical to TRBD1. Unmatched junction bases numbered 7, after V lost 6 bases and J lost 4 bases. The CDR3 spans 15 residues. Germline V gene lookup returns CDR1 LNHDA and CDR2 SQIVND (reference sequence). For the CDR3, the DNA is TGTGCCAGTAGCAAGACAGGGGGATCTTACAATGAGCAGTTCTTC. Protein: CASSKTGGSYNEQFF.

The rearrangement joins TRBV5-1 to TRBJ2-7, with 8 bases identical to TRBD1. Trimming took 0 bases from V and 1 from J; bases not matched to a gene: 9. The germline CDR1 and CDR2 sequences are SGHRS and YFSETQ. The CDR3 runs to 17 residues. CDR3 in DNA: TGCGCCAGCAGCTTGGCGCTGTACAGGGGGACTTCCTACGAGCAGTACTTC. Translated, it gives CASSLALYRGTSYEQYF.

This chain uses TRBV6-4 with TRBJ2-3; D gene ambiguous. Trimming removed 6 bases at V and 0 bases at J, with 13 bases between. This CDR3 contains 15 residues. The germline CDR1 and CDR2 sequences are MRHNA and SNTAGT. As DNA, the CDR3 is TGTGCCAGCAGGACGGACGGAACTAGCACAGATACGCAGTATTTT. Encoded protein: CASRTDGTSTDTQYF.

This chain connects TRBV14 to TRBJ1-1; D ambiguous. Germline CDR1 SGHDN, CDR2 FVKESK. The ends were cut back, 4 bases at V and 3 bases at J, with 9 bases in the middle. The CDR3 totals 13 residues. The CDR3 reads CASSRYGHTEAFF. CDR3 DNA: TGTGCCAGCAGCCGCTACGGGCACACTGAAGCTTTCTTT.

The chain has TRBV19 and TRBJ1-4; D not certain. V was trimmed by 6 bases and J by 8 bases, leaving 19 bases between them. CDR3 length equals 15 residues. Per germline, CDR1 LNHDA and CDR2 SQIVND (reference sequence). CDR3 coding DNA: TGTGCCAGTAGCCGTAGTGGGGAGGCAGTCGAAAAACTGTTTTTT. Its translation is CASSRSGEAVEKLFF.

The chain uses TRBV11-2 and TRBJ2-5, with a tentative D call TRBD1 (5 bases). Trimming removed 0 bases at V and 1 base at J, with 9 bases between. CDR1 and CDR2 from the germline V gene are SGHAT and FQNNGV. The CDR3 runs 15 residues. Here the CDR3 DNA reads TGTGCCAGCAGCTTAGATCTACAGGTCCAAGAGACCCAGTACTTC. Translation: CASSLDLQVQETQYF. Filled out from reference TRBV11-2 and TRBJ2-5, the complete variable domain reads EAGVAQSPRYKIIEKRQSVAFWCNPISGHATLYWYQQILGQGPKLLIQFQNNGVVDDSQLPKDRFSAERLKGVDSTLKIQPAKLEDSAVYLCASSLDLQVQETQYFGPGTRLLVL.

The CDR3 sequence is CAISESGGGGAYNSPLHF. CDR3 DNA sequence: TGTGCCATCAGTGAGTCGGGGGGCGGGGGCGCTTATAATTCACCCCTCCACTTT. V gene TRBV10-3 combines with J gene TRBJ1-6; D might be TRBD1 (6 bases). The germline V gene encodes CDR1 ENHRY and CDR2 SYGVKD. This CDR3 has 18 amino acids. Trimming took 0 bases from V and 4 from J, leaving 16 bases between them.

This clone has only a few counts. The V and J genes are TRBV3-1 (or the pseudogene TRBV3-2) and TRBJ2-2; 11 bases map to TRBD2. Germline CDR1 is LGHDT and CDR2 is YNNKEL (reference sequence). V shed 1 base and J 1 base; nucleotides not matched to a gene: 8. The CDR3 is made up of 19 amino acids. The CDR3 loop is CASSQVGLAGGQNTGELFF. CDR3 in DNA: TGTGCCAGCAGCCAAGTCGGTCTAGCGGGAGGACAGAACACCGGGGAGCTGTTTTTT.

This CDR3 reads CASSESGTNYNSPLHF. CDR3 nucleotide sequence: TGTGCCAGCAGTGAGTCCGGGACTAATTATAATTCACCCCTCCACTTT. This chain uses TRBV2 with TRBJ1-6; possible D gene TRBD1, 5 bases. Germline CDR1 is SNHLY and CDR2 is FYNNEI. Between the trimmed V and J ends, which lost 3 bases and 4 bases, there was a span of 13 bases. This CDR3 region has 16 residues.

The chain links TRBV5-1 to TRBJ2-1; 9 bases align to TRBD2. J was trimmed by 9 bases and V by 4 bases; bases with no gene match: 17. The germline V gene encodes CDR1 SGHRS and CDR2 YFSETQ. This CDR3 contains 17 residues. This CDR3 reads CASSPVVASGDHSEQFF. In DNA, the CDR3 is TGCGCCAGCAGCCCTGTAGTGGCTAGCGGGGATCACAGTGAGCAGTTCTTC.

The chain employs TRBV9 and TRBJ2-1, with 10 bases lining up with TRBD2. Per germline, CDR1 SGDLS and CDR2 YYNGEE. V lost 0 bases to trimming and J lost 15 bases; unmatched junction nucleotides: 9. The CDR3 spans 14 residues. CDR3: CASSVEVAGGVRFF. CDR3 nucleotides: TGTGCCAGCAGCGTAGAGGTAGCGGGAGGAGTACGGTTCTTC.

This chain uses TRBV6-2 or TRBV6-3 with TRBJ2-2, with 10 nucleotides matching TRBD2. V was pared by 5 bases and J by 4 bases, with 13 bases of the junction left unmatched. The CDR3 loop spans 18 amino acids. Germline V gene data show CDR1 as MNHEY and CDR2 as SVGEGT. CDR3 sequence (DNA): TGTGCCAGCAGTATCCCCATCCTTAGCGGGGGGACCACCGGGGAGCTGTTTTTT. This gives the protein CASSIPILSGGTTGELFF.